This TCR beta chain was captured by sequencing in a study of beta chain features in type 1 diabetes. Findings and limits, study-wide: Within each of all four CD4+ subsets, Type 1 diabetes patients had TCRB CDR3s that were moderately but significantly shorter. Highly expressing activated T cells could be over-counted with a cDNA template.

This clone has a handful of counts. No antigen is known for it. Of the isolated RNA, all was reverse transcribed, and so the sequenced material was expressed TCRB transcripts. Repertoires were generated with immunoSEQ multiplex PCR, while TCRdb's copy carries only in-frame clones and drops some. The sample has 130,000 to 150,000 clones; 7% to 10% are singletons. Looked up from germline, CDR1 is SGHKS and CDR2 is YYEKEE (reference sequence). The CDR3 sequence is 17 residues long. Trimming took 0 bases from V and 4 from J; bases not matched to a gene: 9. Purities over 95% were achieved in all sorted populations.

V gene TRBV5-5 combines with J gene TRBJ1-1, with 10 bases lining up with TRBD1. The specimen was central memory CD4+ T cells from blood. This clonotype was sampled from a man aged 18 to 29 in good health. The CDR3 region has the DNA TGTGCCAGCAGCTTGGAGGCGACAGGGGGCCTCGGCACTGAAGCTTTCTTT. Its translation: CASSLEATGGLGTEAFF.